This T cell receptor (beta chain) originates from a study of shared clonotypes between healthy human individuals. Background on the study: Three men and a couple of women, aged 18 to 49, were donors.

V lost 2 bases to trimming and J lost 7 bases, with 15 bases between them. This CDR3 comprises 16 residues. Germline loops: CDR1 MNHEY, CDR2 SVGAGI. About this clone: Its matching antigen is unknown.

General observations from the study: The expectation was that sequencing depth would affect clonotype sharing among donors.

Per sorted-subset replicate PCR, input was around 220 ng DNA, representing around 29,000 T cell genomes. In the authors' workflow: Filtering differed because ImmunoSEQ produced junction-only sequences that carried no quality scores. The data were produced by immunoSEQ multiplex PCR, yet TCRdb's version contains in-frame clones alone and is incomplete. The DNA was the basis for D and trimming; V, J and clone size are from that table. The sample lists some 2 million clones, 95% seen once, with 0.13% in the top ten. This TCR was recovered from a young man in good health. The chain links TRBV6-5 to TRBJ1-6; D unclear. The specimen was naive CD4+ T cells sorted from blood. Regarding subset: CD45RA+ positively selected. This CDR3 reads CASSYLSISGNSPLHF. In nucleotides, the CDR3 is TGTGCCAGCAGTTACCTATCCATCTCGGGGAATTCACCCCTCCACTTT.